This T cell receptor beta chain was sequenced for a study of identical twins. Findings and limits, study-wide: Less excess twin sharing appeared in beta out-of-frame sequences. Fewer insertions characterized abundant cord blood beta clonotypes, whereas memory repertoires showed none.

Only healthy Caucasians were included as donors. Germline V CDR1 and CDR2: SQVTM, ANQGSEA. The CDR3 length is 13 residues. Trimming cost V 3 bases and J 6 bases, with 14 bases left between them. As regards this clonotype: The antigen remains undetermined.

Addition of a universal primer site occurred through template switching, and cDNA carried unique molecular identifiers. TCRdb fed the 5' RACE reads into MiXCR, producing one record per CDR3 protein. The sample contains 540,000 or so distinct CDR3 sequences, approximately 20% of which appear only once. Separately, the same data were catalogued under a study of yellow fever vaccine responses in identical twins.

The sample was CD4+ T cells sorted from blood. The receptor was isolated from a woman aged 18-30 years in good health. The rearrangement uses TRBV29-1 and TRBJ1-2; D is uncertain. The CDR3 DNA is TGCAGCGTTGATCCCGACACAAACCATGGCTACACCTTC. Amino acids: CSVDPDTNHGYTF.